The 4 T cell receptor beta chains below all came from one sample that was sequenced in a study of T-cell reconstitution after alpha-beta-depleted transplantation in children. Researchers prepared the TCRbeta library using unique molecular identifiers, the study reports. TCRdb fed the PCR reads into MiXCR, producing one record per CDR3 protein. Among 450,000 to 600,000 distinct CDR3 sequences, 10% to 15% were seen once, and the ten largest hold about 2.2%. Material: PBMCs, mostly from graft donor cells, obtained 360 days after TCRalphabeta/CD19-depleted stem cell transplant. The source is a male patient between 5 and 17 years old who had a stem cell transplant for acute myeloid leukemia, so the T cells may come from the graft donor.

The chain combines TRBV11-2 with TRBJ2-2; D perhaps matches TRBD2 (6 bases). Germline-derived CDR1 and CDR2 are SGHAT and FQNNGV. This CDR3 region has 15 residues. The germline V and J ends were trimmed by 5 bases and 1 base, with 11 bases remaining between them. CDR3 amino acids: CASSPLAMNTGELFF. The CDR3 DNA follows: TGTGCCAGCAGCCCGCTAGCGATGAACACCGGGGAGCTGTTTTTT. Drawing the rest from reference TRBV11-2 and TRBJ2-2, the complete variable domain is EAGVAQSPRYKIIEKRQSVAFWCNPISGHATLYWYQQILGQGPKLLIQFQNNGVVDDSQLPKDRFSAERLKGVDSTLKIQPAKLEDSAVYLCASSPLAMNTGELFFGEGSRLTVL.

This sequence joins TRBV9 and TRBJ2-5, with TRBD2 identical over 7 bases. CDR3 length equals 16 residues. Trimming removed 4 bases from V and 5 bases from J; junction bases left unmatched: 14. CDR1 and CDR2 (germline): SGDLS, YYNGEE. The CDR3 coding sequence is TGTGCCAGCAGCCCAAAGCGGGACCTCAGGTGGGAGACCCAGTACTTC. As protein: CASSPKRDLRWETQYF.

This clonotype was counted between two and nine times. The gene calls are TRBV4-2 and TRBJ2-3, with 10 bases identical to TRBD2. This CDR3 has 16 amino acids. Looked up from germline, CDR1 is LGHNA and CDR2 is YNFKEQ. Losses at the gene ends were 3 bases for V and 4 bases for J; bases not matched to a gene: 7. The CDR3 loop reads CASSQSAGGTADTQYF. As DNA, the CDR3 is TGTGCCAGCAGCCAGTCAGCGGGAGGGACGGCAGATACGCAGTATTTT.

This clonotype was recorded many times. The chain links TRBV10-3 to TRBJ2-7, with D tentatively TRBD1 (6 bases). Trimming took 10 bases from V and 3 from J, leaving 13 bases between them. CDR3 length: 12 amino acids. Germline V CDR1 and CDR2: ENHRY, SYGVKD. The CDR3 nucleotides are TGTGCCACCCAGGGGACCCTCTACGAGCAGTACTTC. Its protein product is CATQGTLYEQYF.